This is a list of T cell receptor beta chains from one sample in a study of T-cell reconstitution after alpha-beta-depleted transplantation in children. TCRdb re-analysed the PCR reads in MiXCR, keeping a single row per CDR3 protein. The sample includes roughly 500,000 distinct CDR3 sequences, about 10% seen only once; the top ten take 2%. The input for sequencing was PBMCs, taken before TCRalphabeta/CD19-depleted stem cell transplant. These receptors were obtained from a child under 10 years old with inherited bone marrow failure, due to receive a stem cell transplant. The CDR3 runs from the conserved cysteine through the conserved F or W. D genes are given only for firm matches. Where a row states a size, it is once, few, many or the class of an expanded clone; other rows omit it.

size | J | V | D | DNA | CDR3
few | TRBJ2-1 | TRBV7-6 | TRBD2 | TGTGCCAGCAGCTCTCTCGGGACTAGCGGTTACAATGAGCAGTTCTTC | CASSSLGTSGYNEQFF
many | TRBJ2-3 | TRBV28 | NA | TGTGCCAGCAGTTACGGGGGAGGCCGCACAGATACGCAGTATTTT | CASSYGGGRTDTQYF
many | TRBJ2-3 | TRBV7-2 | TRBD2 | TGTGCCAGCAGCTTACGACTAGCACCCACAGATACGCAGTATTTT | CASSLRLAPTDTQYF
many | TRBJ2-1 | TRBV7-2 | NA | TGTGCCAGCAGCTCCACTATGCGGTGGGAGTTCTTC | CASSSTMRWEFF
many | TRBJ2-1 | TRBV27 | TRBD2 | TGTGCCAGCAGTTTACAGCGGGAGCTAGGCAATGAGCAGTTCTTC | CASSLQRELGNEQFF
few | TRBJ2-7 | TRBV9 | NA | TGTGCCAGCAGCGTAGACGACAGACGAGGCTACGAGCAGTACTTC | CASSVDDRRGYEQYF
few | TRBJ1-4 | TRBV6-5 | NA | TGTGCCAGCAGTTACTCGACAGGTCTTGGAAAACTGTTTTTT | CASSYSTGLGKLFF
many | TRBJ2-1 | TRBV9 | TRBD2 | TGTGCCAGCAGCGTAGGTGGCGGGAGAACGGGGTACAATGAGCAGTTCTTC | CASSVGGGRTGYNEQFF
many | TRBJ2-1 | TRBV5-4 | TRBD2 | TGTGCCAGCAGCTTGTTTGGTAGCGGGAGGGCCATTTACAATGAGCAGTTCTTC | CASSLFGSGRAIYNEQFF
many | TRBJ2-7 | TRBV29-1 | NA | TGCAGCGCCCAAAAGTCAGGGGCCCACGAGCAGTACTTC | CSAQKSGAHEQYF
many | TRBJ2-7 | TRBV20-1 | NA | TGCAGTGCTAGAGATTTCGCGGGTTACGAGCAGTACTTC | CSARDFAGYEQYF
NA | TRBJ1-2 | TRBV20-1 | TRBD1 | TGCAGTGCTAGAGACGCGACAGGGGGAGCGGACTATGGCTACACCTTC | CSARDATGGADYGYTF
NA | TRBJ1-4 | TRBV4-3 | NA | TGCGCCAGCAGCCAAGGGGGGGGGGCTGGTGAAAAACTGTTTTTT | CASSQGGGAGEKLFF
many | TRBJ2-1 | TRBV6-5 | NA | TGTGCCAGCAGTTCGCCCGGGGGGCCCCGGAATGAGCAGTTCTTC | CASSSPGGPRNEQFF
many | TRBJ2-4 | TRBV11-2 | TRBD2 | TGTGCCAGCAGCTTAGTGGGACTAGCGGCCCCTCCACCTGGGGACATTCAGTACTTC | CASSLVGLAAPPPGDIQYF
many | TRBJ1-2 | TRBV6-2/TRBV6-3 | NA | TGTGCCAGCCGATTCGATTTAGGCTATGGCTACACCTTC | CASRFDLGYGYTF
many | TRBJ2-5 | TRBV5-1 | NA | TGCGCCAGCAGCTTGTGGGGCCCGGGAGAGACCCAGTACTTC | CASSLWGPGETQYF
NA | TRBJ2-1 | TRBV28 | NA | TGTGCCAGCAGCCCTTACAGGGTCTGGAATGACCAGTTCTTC | CASSPYRVWNDQFF
NA | TRBJ2-1 | TRBV11-2 | TRBD2 | TGTGCCAGCAGCTCAACAAACCAAAGACTAGCGGGAGCTTACAATGAGCAGTTCTTC | CASSSTNQRLAGAYNEQFF
many | TRBJ2-4 | TRBV3-1 | NA | TGTGCCAGCAGCCAAGATCTAGGGTATGGCAAAAACATTCAGTACTTC | CASSQDLGYGKNIQYF
many | TRBJ1-1 | TRBV6-5 | NA | TGTGCCAGCAGTTCACCGGACGGTTGGAACACTGAAGCTTTCTTT | CASSSPDGWNTEAFF
NA | TRBJ2-7 | TRBV4-2 | NA | TGTGCCAGCAGCCAAGTACTCTACCCCTACGAGCAGTACTTC | CASSQVLYPYEQYF
few | TRBJ1-2 | TRBV6-1 | NA | TGTGCCAGCAGTGAAGCCGACTGGGATGGCTACACCTTC | CASSEADWDGYTF
NA | TRBJ2-1 | TRBV6-5 | NA | TGTGCCAGCAGGAGTAGCAATGAGCAGTTCTTC | CASRSSNEQFF
NA | TRBJ1-5 | TRBV7-8 | NA | TGTGCCAGCAGCTTATCCGTCCCGCTTTCCAGCCAGCCCCAGCATTTT | CASSLSVPLSSQPQHF
many | TRBJ2-1 | TRBV20-1 | TRBD2 | TGCAGTGCTAGAGCGGCTAGCGGCCCTTACAATGAGCAGTTCTTC | CSARAASGPYNEQFF
many | TRBJ1-1 | TRBV7-9 | TRBD1 | TGTGCCATCAACCACAGGGGGCGGAACACTGAAGCTTTCTTT | CAINHRGRNTEAFF
few | TRBJ2-3 | TRBV4-2 | NA | TGTGCCAGCAGCCAAGACGAACTATCACCAGATACGCAGTATTTT | CASSQDELSPDTQYF
NA | TRBJ2-7 | TRBV10-3 | TRBD2 | TGTGCCATCAGTGGACTAGCGGGAGGCCCCTACGAGCAGTACTTC | CAISGLAGGPYEQYF
few | TRBJ2-1 | TRBV5-1 | TRBD2 | TGCGCCAGCAGTTACACTAGCGGCAATTCCTACAATGAGCAGTTCTTC | CASSYTSGNSYNEQFF
few | TRBJ2-1 | TRBV20-1 | TRBD2 | TGCAGTGCTAGAGTAGCGGGAGGCCCCTCCTACAATGAGCAGTTCTTC | CSARVAGGPSYNEQFF
many | TRBJ1-6 | TRBV27 | NA | TGTGCCAGCAGCCCAGTGGGCAATTCACCCCTCCACTTT | CASSPVGNSPLHF
many | TRBJ2-7 | TRBV12-3/TRBV12-4 | TRBD2 | TGTGCCAGCAGTTTCTCATCCGGGAGGGGCTACGAGCAGTACTTC | CASSFSSGRGYEQYF
many | TRBJ2-2 | TRBV9 | NA | TGTGCCAGCACTATGCAGGGCGGAACCGGGGAGCTGTTTTTT | CASTMQGGTGELFF
many | TRBJ2-7 | TRBV27 | TRBD1 | TGTGCCAGCAGTTACTCTTCGGGACAGTCCTACGAGCAGTACTTC | CASSYSSGQSYEQYF
many | TRBJ1-6 | TRBV19 | NA | TGTGCCAGTAGTATTTACGTGCAGGGAAATTCACCCCTCCACTTT | CASSIYVQGNSPLHF
NA | TRBJ2-1 | TRBV15 | NA | TGTGCCACCAGCACCCTAACCGTCTCCTACAATGAGCAGTTCTTC | CATSTLTVSYNEQFF